The T cell receptor beta chain described here comes from a study of T cells after yellow fever vaccination. Study summary: Each low-cell-number fraction was prepared by means of SMART-Seq v4 Ultra Low Input. The study's findings and limits: After the booster, approximately 96% of CD4 and more than 75% of CD8 primary-response clones were re-detected. Abundant bulk-population clonotypes could contaminate the FACS-sorted repertoires. The secondary response showed a weaker magnitude and a faster peak, day 5 versus 15.

Per the germline V gene, CDR1 is DFQATT and CDR2 is SNEGSKA (reference sequence). This CDR3 has 9 amino acids. TCRdb independently ran MiXCR on the 5' RACE reads; one entry per CDR3 protein. This table holds 300,000 to 350,000 distinct CDR3 sequences, 3% to 4.5% found once. This clonotype appeared a few times. The antigen is undetermined. This TCR was sampled from a man aged 18 to 35 who received the YFV17D yellow fever vaccine. The genes are TRBV20-1 and TRBJ1-1, with D maybe TRBD1 (5 bases). The material sequenced was PBMCs, taken 5 days after the yellow fever booster vaccination. The CDR3 nucleotides read TGCGGGGCCTCGAGTGAAGCTTTCTTT. This encodes CGASSEAFF.